The text below deals with one TCR beta chain. Its target is unknown. The data were taken from a study of cytomegalovirus exposure and HLA in healthy donors. Notes on the study in general: Roughly uniform depth of sequencing across donors was assumed in presence/absence analyses. In all likelihood, a cluster of highly shared sequence variants was a sequencing artifact. CMV antigen specificity of three CMV-associated chains was confirmed in vitro.

It was with 60 Vbeta and 13 Jbeta primers that the PCR ran. The authors' processing: In a later analysis, the count reached 80 million or so unique TCR beta chains, with roughly 9.9 million shared. The method was immunoSEQ multiplex PCR; TCRdb's version includes in-frame clones alone and lacks a portion of them. That table furnishes V, J and clone size, whereas the DNA furnished D and trimming. The sample has some 140,000 clones; 70% to 80% are singletons. With V trimmed by 5 bases and J by 2 bases, 6 bases remained unmatched. This CDR3 is built from 17 residues. Germline-derived CDR1 and CDR2 are SGHVS and FNYEAQ.

The source is a middle-aged man in good health and CMV-seropositive. Sequencing was done on a sample of PBMCs. The rearrangement links TRBV7-6 to TRBJ2-5; TRBD2 matches at 15 bases. The CDR3 DNA is TGTGCCAGCAGCCTCGGGACTAGCGGGAGGATACAAGAGACCCAGTACTTC. Its protein is CASSLGTSGRIQETQYF.